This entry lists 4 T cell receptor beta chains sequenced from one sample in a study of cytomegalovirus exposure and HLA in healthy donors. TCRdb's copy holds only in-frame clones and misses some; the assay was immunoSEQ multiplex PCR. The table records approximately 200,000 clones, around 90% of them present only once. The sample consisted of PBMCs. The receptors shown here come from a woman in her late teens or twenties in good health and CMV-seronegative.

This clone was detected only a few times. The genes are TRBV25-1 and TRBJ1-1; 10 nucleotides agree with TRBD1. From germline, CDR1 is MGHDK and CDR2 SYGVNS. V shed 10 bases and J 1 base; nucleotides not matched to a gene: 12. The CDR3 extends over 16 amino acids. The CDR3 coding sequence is TGTGCCACCCAGGGACAGGGGAGTTTTAGGAACACTGAAGCTTTCTTT. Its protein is CATQGQGSFRNTEAFF.

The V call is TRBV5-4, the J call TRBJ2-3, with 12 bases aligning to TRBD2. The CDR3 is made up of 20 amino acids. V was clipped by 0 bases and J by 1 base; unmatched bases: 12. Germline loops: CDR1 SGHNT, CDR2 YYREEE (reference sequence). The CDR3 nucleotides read TGTGCCAGCAGCTTGGTGGGCTCTAGCGGGAGGGCCCTCGGCACAGATACGCAGTATTTT. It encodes CASSLVGSSGRALGTDTQYF.

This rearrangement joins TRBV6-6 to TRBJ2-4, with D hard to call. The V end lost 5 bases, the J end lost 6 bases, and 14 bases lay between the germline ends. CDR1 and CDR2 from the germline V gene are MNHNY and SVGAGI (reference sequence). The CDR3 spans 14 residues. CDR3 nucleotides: TGTGCCAGCAGTCCCCTGTCTTCCGGAAACATTCAGTACTTC. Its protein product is CASSPLSSGNIQYF.

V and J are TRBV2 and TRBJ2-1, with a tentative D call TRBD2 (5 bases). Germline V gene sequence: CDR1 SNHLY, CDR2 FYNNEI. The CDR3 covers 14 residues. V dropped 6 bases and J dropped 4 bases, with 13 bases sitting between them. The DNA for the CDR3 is TGTGCCAGCAGCAGAGACGGGGTATACAATGAGCAGTTCTTC. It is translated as CASSRDGVYNEQFF.